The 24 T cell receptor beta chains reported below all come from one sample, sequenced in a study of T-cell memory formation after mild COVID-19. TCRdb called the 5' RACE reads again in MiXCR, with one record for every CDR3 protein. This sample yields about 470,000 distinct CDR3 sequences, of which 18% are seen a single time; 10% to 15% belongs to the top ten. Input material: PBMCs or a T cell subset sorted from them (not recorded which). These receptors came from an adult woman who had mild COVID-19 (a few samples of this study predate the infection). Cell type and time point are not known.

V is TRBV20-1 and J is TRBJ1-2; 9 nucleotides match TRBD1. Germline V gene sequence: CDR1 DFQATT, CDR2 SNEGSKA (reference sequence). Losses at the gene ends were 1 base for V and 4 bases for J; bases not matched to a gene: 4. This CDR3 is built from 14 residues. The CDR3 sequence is CSARVGQGVYGYTF. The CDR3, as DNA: TGCAGTGCTAGAGTGGGACAGGGCGTCTATGGCTACACCTTC.

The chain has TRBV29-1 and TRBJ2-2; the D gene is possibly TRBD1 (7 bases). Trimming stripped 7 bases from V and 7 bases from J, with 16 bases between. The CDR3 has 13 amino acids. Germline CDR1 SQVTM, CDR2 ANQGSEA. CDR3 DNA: TGCAGCGCTTGGAGGGGGCTAGGCGGGGAGCTGTTTTTT. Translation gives CSAWRGLGGELFF.

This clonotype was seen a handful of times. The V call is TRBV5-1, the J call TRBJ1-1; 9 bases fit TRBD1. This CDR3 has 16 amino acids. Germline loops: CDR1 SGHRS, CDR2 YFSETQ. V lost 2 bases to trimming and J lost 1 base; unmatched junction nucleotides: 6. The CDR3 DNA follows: TGCGCCAGCAGCTTCTTGTCGACAGGGGGGAACACTGAAGCTTTCTTT. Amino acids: CASSFLSTGGNTEAFF.

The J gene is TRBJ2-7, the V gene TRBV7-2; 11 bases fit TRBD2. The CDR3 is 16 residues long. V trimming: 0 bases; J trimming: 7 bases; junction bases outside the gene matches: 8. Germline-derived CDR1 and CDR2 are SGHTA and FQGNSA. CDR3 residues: CASSLALAGVLVEQYF. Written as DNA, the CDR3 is TGTGCCAGCAGCTTAGCACTAGCGGGAGTCCTAGTTGAGCAGTACTTC.

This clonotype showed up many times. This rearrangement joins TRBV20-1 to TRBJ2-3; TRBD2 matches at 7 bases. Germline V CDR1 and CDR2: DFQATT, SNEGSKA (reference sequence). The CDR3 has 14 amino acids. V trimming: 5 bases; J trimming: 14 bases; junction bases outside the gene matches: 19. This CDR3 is CSAPIPPGGSVVYF. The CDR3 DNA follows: TGCAGTGCTCCAATCCCCCCTGGCGGGAGTGTCGTGTATTTT.

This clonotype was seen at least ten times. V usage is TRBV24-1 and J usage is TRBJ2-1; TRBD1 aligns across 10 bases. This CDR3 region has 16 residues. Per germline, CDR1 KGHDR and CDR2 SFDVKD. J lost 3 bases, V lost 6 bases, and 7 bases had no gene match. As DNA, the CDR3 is TGTGCCACCAGTCCGCCGGGACAGGGGATCTACAATGAGCAGTTCTTC. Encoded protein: CATSPPGQGIYNEQFF.

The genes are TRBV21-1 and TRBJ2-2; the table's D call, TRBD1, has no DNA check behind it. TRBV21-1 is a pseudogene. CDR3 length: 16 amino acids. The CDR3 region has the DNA TGTGCCAGCAGGAGAGACAGCCGGGCAGGGCCCGGGGAGCTGTTTTTT. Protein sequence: CASRRDSRAGPGELFF.

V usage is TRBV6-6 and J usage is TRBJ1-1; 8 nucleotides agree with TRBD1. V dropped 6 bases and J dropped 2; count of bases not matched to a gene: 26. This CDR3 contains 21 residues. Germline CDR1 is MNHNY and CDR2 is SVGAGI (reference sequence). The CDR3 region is CASRDWRDRWYFNATNTEAFF. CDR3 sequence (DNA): TGTGCCAGCAGAGACTGGAGGGACAGGTGGTACTTTAATGCGACTAACACTGAAGCTTTCTTT.

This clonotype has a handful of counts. CDR3: CAWSVHGQGSGNTIYF. CDR3 DNA sequence: TGTGCCTGGAGTGTACACGGGCAGGGCTCTGGAAACACCATATATTTT. This chain links TRBV30 with TRBJ1-3; possible D gene TRBD1, 5 bases. The length of the CDR3 is 16 residues. Trimming removed 0 bases from V and 0 bases from J, with 12 bases in between. Germline V gives CDR1 GTSNPN, CDR2 SVGIG (reference sequence).

The CDR3 DNA sequence: TGTGCCAGCAGCATAGTAGTGACAGGGAGAGAGCAGTACTTC. This sequence encodes CASSIVVTGREQYF. The chain links TRBV6-6 to TRBJ2-7, with 7 bases fitting TRBD1. Per the germline V gene, CDR1 is MNHNY and CDR2 is SVGAGI (reference sequence). The CDR3 totals 14 residues. J was trimmed by 7 bases and V by 6 bases; bases with no gene match: 12.

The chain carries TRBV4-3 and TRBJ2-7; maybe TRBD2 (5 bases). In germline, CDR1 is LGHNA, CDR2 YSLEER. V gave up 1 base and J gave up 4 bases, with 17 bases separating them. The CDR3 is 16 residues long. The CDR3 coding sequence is TGCGCCAGCAGCCAAGGAGATTGGCGGGCGTCTTACGAGCAGTACTTC. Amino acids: CASSQGDWRASYEQYF.

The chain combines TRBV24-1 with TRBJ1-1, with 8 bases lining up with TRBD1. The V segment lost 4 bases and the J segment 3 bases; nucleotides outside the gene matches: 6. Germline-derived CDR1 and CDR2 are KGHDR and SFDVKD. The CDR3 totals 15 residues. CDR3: CATSDGRQGYTEAFF. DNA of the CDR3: TGTGCCACCAGTGACGGAAGACAGGGGTACACTGAAGCTTTCTTT.

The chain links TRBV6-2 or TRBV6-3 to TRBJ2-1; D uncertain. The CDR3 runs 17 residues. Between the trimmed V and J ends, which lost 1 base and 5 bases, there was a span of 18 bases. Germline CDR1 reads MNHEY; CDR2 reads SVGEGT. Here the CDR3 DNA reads TGTGCCAGCAGTTACTTTGTCCCGACACGAGGTAACAATGAGCAGTTCTTC. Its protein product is CASSYFVPTRGNNEQFF.

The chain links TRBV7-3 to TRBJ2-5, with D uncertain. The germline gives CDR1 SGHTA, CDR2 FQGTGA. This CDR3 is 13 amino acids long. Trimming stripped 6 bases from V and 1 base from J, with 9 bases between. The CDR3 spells CASSQRAQETQYF. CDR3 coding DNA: TGTGCCAGCAGTCAGCGAGCCCAAGAGACCCAGTACTTC.

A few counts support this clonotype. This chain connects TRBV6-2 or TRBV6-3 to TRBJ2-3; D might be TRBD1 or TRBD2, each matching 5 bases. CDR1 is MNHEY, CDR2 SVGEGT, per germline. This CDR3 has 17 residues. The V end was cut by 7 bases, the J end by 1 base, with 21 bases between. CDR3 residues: CASTLGTEFLRTDTQYF. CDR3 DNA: TGTGCCAGCACCCTTGGGACGGAATTTCTACGCACAGATACGCAGTATTTT.

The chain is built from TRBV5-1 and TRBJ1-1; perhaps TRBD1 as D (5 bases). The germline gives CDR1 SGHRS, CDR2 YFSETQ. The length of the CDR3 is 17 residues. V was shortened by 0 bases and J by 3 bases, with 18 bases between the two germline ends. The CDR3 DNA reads TGCGCCAGCAGCTTGGCTGGCAGGGTTCGAGCGGACACTGAAGCTTTCTTT. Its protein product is CASSLAGRVRADTEAFF.

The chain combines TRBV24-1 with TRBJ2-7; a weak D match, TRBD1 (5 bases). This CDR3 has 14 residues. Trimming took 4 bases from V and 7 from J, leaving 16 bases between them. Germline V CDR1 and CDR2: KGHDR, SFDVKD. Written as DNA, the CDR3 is TGTGCCACCAGTGAGTCGACTGAATCAGGGGAGCAGTACTTC. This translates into CATSESTESGEQYF.

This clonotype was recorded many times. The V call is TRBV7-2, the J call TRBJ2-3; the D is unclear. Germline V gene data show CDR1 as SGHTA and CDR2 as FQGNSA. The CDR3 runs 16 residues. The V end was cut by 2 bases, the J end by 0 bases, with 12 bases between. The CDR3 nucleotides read TGTGCCAGCAGCTTAATTGGAGCTTTTAGCACAGATACGCAGTATTTT. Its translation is CASSLIGAFSTDTQYF.

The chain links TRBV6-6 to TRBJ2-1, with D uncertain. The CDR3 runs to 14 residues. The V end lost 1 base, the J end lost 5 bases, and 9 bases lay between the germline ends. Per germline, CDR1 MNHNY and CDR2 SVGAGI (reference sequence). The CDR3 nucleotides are TGTGCCAGCAGTTACTTAGCTCCGAACAATGAGCAGTTCTTC. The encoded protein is CASSYLAPNNEQFF.

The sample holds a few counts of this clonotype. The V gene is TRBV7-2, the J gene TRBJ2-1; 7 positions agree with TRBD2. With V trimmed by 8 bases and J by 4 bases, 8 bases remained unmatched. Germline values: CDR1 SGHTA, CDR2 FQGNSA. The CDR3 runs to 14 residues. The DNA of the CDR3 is TGTGCCAGCCAACGGGAGGTCGGATACAATGAGCAGTTCTTC. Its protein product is CASQREVGYNEQFF.

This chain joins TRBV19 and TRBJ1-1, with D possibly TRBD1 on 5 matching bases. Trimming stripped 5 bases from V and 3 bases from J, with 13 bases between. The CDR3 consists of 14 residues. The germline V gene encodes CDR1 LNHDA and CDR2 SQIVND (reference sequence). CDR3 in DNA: TGTGCCAGTAGTGCCAAGACAGATTACACTGAAGCTTTCTTT. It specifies CASSAKTDYTEAFF.

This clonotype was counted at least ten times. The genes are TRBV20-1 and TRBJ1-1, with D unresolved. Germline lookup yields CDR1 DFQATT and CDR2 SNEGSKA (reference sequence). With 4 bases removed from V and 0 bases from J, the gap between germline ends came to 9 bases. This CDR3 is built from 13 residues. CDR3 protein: CSAIKRVNTEAFF. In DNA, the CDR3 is TGCAGTGCTATAAAACGGGTGAACACTGAAGCTTTCTTT.

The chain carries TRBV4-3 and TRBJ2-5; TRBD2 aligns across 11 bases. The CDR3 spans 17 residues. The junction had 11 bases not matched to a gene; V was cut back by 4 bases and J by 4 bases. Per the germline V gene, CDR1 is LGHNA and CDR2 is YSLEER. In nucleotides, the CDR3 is TGCGCCAGCAGCCCCCAGGGTGGTAGCGGGAGGGGAGAGACCCAGTACTTC. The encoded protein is CASSPQGGSGRGETQYF.

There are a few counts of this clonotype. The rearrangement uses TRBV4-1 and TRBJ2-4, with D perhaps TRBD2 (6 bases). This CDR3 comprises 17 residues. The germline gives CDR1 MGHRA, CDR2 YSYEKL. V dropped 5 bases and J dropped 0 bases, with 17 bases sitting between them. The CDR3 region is CASSKVTSGVAKNIQYF. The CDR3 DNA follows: TGCGCCAGCAGCAAAGTGACGTCGGGGGTAGCCAAAAACATTCAGTACTTC.